This T cell receptor beta chain was sequenced in a study of somatic mutations in cytotoxic T cells in rheumatoid arthritis. In the study overall: Flow sorting of some V beta antibody-stained T cells reached nearly 100% purity, with V beta1+ cells also TCRB-sequenced.

Separation of CD4+ and CD8+ cells was performed by positive magnetic bead selection, and purity was verified by flow cytometry. V shed 1 base, J shed 12 bases, and the junction held 6 bases outside the gene matches. This CDR3 comprises 13 residues. CDR1 and CDR2 (germline): SGHTA, FQGNSA. Data came from immunoSEQ multiplex PCR; TCRdb stores just in-frame clones and leaves some out. The table includes 17,000 or so clones, about 80% detected once. This receptor was identified in an adult with rheumatoid arthritis. Sequencing input: CD8+ T cells sorted from blood. This rearrangement joins TRBV7-2 to TRBJ2-1, with 7 bases matching TRBD2. The CDR3 DNA is TGTGCCAGCAGCTTAGGGGAGGGATTTGGGCAGTTCTTC. Protein product: CASSLGEGFGQFF.